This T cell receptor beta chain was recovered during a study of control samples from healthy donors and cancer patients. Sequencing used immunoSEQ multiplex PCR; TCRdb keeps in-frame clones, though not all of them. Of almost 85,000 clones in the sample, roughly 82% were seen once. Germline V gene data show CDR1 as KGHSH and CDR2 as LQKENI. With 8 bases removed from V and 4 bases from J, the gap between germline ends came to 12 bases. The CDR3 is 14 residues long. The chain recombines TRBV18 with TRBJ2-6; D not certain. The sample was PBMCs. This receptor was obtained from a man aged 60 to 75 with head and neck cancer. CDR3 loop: CASRREAGANVLTF. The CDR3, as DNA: TGTGCCAGCCGACGAGAGGCGGGGGCCAACGTCCTGACTTTC.